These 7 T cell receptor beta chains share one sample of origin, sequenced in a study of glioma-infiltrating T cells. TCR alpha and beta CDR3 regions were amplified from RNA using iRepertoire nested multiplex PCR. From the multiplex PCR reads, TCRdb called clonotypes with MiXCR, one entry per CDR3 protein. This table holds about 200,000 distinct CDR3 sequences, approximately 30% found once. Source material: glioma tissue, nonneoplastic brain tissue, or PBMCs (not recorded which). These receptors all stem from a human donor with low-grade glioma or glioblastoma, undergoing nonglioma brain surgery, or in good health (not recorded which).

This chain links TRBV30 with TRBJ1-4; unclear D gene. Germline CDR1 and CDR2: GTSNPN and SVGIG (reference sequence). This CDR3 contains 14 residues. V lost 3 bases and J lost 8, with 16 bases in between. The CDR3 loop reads CAWSLTGLREKLFF. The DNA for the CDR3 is TGTGCCTGGAGCCTCACGGGCCTCCGAGAAAAACTGTTTTTT. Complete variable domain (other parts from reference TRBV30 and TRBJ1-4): SQTIHQWPATLVQPVGSPLSLECTVEGTSNPNLYWYRQAAGRGLQLLFYSVGIGQISSEVPQNLSASRPQDRQFILSSKKLLLSDSGFYLCAWSLTGLREKLFFGSGTQLSVL.

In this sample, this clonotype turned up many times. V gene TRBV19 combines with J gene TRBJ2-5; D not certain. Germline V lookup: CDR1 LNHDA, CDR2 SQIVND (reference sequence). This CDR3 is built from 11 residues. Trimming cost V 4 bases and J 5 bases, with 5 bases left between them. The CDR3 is CASSSAETQYF. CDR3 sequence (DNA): TGTGCCAGTAGTAGCGCCGAGACCCAGTACTTC.

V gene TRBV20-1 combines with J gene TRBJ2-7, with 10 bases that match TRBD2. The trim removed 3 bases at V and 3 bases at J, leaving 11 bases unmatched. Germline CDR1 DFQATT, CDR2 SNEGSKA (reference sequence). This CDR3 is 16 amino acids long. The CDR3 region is CSARDHLLAGRYEQYF. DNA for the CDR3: TGCAGTGCTAGGGACCACTTACTAGCGGGACGCTACGAGCAGTACTTC.

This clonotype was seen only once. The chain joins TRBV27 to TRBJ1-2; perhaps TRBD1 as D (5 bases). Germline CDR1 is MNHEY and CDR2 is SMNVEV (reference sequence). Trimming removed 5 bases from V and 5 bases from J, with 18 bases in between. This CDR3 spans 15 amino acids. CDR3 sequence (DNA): TGTGCCAGCAGTCCCCCTTTCGGGGCAGGATATGGCTACACCTTC. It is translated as CASSPPFGAGYGYTF.

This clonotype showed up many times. CDR3 sequence reads: CSAREGRDSRYQETQYF. DNA for the CDR3: TGCAGTGCTAGAGAAGGCCGGGACTCTAGGTACCAAGAGACCCAGTACTTC. V gene TRBV20-1 combines with J gene TRBJ2-5, with a tentative D call TRBD2 (6 bases). CDR3 length: 17 amino acids. CDR1 and CDR2 from the germline V gene are DFQATT and SNEGSKA (reference sequence). With 0 bases removed from V and 0 bases from J, the gap between germline ends came to 17 bases.

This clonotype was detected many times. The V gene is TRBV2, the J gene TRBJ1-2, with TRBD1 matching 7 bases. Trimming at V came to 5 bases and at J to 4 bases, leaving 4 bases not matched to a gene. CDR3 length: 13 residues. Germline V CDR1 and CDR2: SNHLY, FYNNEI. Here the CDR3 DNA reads TGTGCCAGCAGTACTCGGACAGGCTATGGCTACACCTTC. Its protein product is CASSTRTGYGYTF.

The CDR3, as DNA: TGTGCCAGCGGTCTCGGGGGTAACACTGAAGCTTTCTTT. Translation gives CASGLGGNTEAFF. V and J are TRBV9 and TRBJ1-1; a weak D match, TRBD1 (5 bases). Germline CDR1 and CDR2: SGDLS and YYNGEE. The CDR3 covers 13 residues. Trimming cost V 7 bases and J 2 bases, with 12 bases left between them. Complete variable domain (other parts from reference TRBV9 and TRBJ1-1): DSGVTQTPKHLITATGQRVTLRCSPRSGDLSVYWYQQSLDQGLQFLIQYYNGEERAKGNILERFSAQQFPDLHSELNLSSLELGDSALYFCASGLGGNTEAFFGQGTRLTVV.